The 9 T cell receptor beta chains listed next were all sequenced from one sample in a study of Graves' ophthalmopathy and Graves' hyperthyroidism. TCR beta CDR3 amplification used RNA transcripts. Second-round multiplex PCR followed a first-round RT-PCR using HTBI primers. TCRdb itself ran the multiplex PCR reads through MiXCR, one entry per CDR3 protein. The sample contains 620,000 or so distinct CDR3 sequences, about 20% of which appear only once. The material sequenced was peripheral blood. Receptor source: a woman aged 18-35 years with stable Graves' hyperthyroidism. Some clones in this sample may be carry-over from other donors' samples.

The chain carries TRBV6-5 and TRBJ1-6; D call uncertain. This CDR3 contains 15 residues. Germline V gives CDR1 MNHEY, CDR2 SVGAGI. V was clipped by 0 bases and J by 7 bases, with 10 bases between them. The CDR3 region is CASSYSKTSNSPLHF. In nucleotides, the CDR3 is TGTGCCAGCAGTTACTCGAAGACGTCCAATTCACCCCTCCACTTT.

With regard to this clonotype: Possible read error: a much larger clone is one base away. Given the absence of the conserved phenylalanine or tryptophan at the CDR3 end, a read error is likely. The chain recombines TRBV5-1 with TRBJ2-7, with D hard to call. Trimming removed 4 bases from V and 2 bases from J, with 10 bases in between. The CDR3 has 13 amino acids. The germline V gene has CDR1 SGHRS and CDR2 YFSETQ. This chain's CDR3 is CASSISRTYEQYY. CDR3 DNA sequence: TGCGCCAGCAGCATCTCAAGAACCTACGAGCAGTACTAC.

The chain is built from TRBV6-1 and TRBJ2-6, with D perhaps TRBD2 (6 bases). Trimming left V 4 bases short and J 0 bases short, with 13 bases between. The germline V gene has CDR1 MNHNS and CDR2 SASEGT. The CDR3 spans 17 residues. This CDR3 reads CASSGAGLPSGANVLTF. For the CDR3, the DNA is TGTGCCAGCAGTGGGGCGGGACTTCCCTCTGGGGCCAACGTCCTGACTTTC.

The chain recombines TRBV6-1 with TRBJ1-5, with a possible D match to TRBD1 (5 bases). Germline-derived CDR1 and CDR2 are MNHNS and SASEGT. Trimming cost V 0 bases and J 11 bases, with 14 bases left between them. The CDR3 covers 14 residues. CDR3 sequence: CASSEAQQARSQHF. The CDR3 coding sequence is TGTGCCAGCAGTGAAGCCCAACAGGCCCGGTCCCAGCATTTT.

V is TRBV29-1 and J is TRBJ1-3, with D maybe TRBD1 (5 bases). CDR3 length: 14 amino acids. V lost 1 base to trimming and J lost 2 bases, with 9 bases between them. The V gene's germline CDR1 is SQVTM and CDR2 ANQGSEA. The CDR3 nucleotides are TGCAGCGTTGAAGGTGGCAGGGCTGGAAACACCATATATTTT. Its protein is CSVEGGRAGNTIYF.

This clonotype appeared a few times. The chain couples TRBV28 to TRBJ2-7, with TRBD2 identical over 11 bases. The CDR3 runs to 16 residues. CDR1 is MDHEN, CDR2 SYDVKM, per germline. Trimming cost V 6 bases and J 3 bases; bases outside gene matches: 10. The CDR3: CASRTDSGRAGYEQYF. CDR3 coding DNA: TGTGCCAGCAGGACCGATAGCGGGAGGGCTGGCTACGAGCAGTACTTC.

This clonotype was observed many times. This chain uses TRBV5-1 with TRBJ1-2; 11 bases align to TRBD1. The trim removed 2 bases at V and 5 bases at J, leaving 8 bases unmatched. The V gene's germline CDR1 is SGHRS and CDR2 YFSETQ. This CDR3 has 16 amino acids. CDR3 nucleotide sequence: TGCGCCAGCAGCTTACGCCGGGACAGGGGGATTTATGGCTACACCTTC. This translates into CASSLRRDRGIYGYTF.

This clonotype came up many times. V usage is TRBV28 and J usage is TRBJ1-1; 11 bases are shared with TRBD1. CDR3 size: 17 residues. V shed 5 bases, J shed 4 bases, and the junction held 12 bases outside the gene matches. Germline V gives CDR1 MDHEN, CDR2 SYDVKM. CDR3 amino acids: CASSAWDRGVRATEAFF. Written as DNA, the CDR3 is TGTGCCAGCAGTGCCTGGGACAGGGGGGTAAGGGCCACTGAAGCTTTCTTT.

The V gene is TRBV6-2 or TRBV6-3, the J gene TRBJ2-7; tentative D call: TRBD2 (6 bases). The CDR3 sequence is 18 residues long. Germline CDR1 reads MNHEY; CDR2 reads SVGEGT. Trimming pared 5 bases from V and 2 bases from J, leaving 25 bases between. The CDR3 protein is CASSTPPSGPLPPYEQYF. The CDR3 DNA is TGTGCCAGCAGTACCCCCCCCAGCGGGCCACTTCCCCCCTACGAGCAGTACTTC.